A few counts support the clone carrying this T cell receptor (beta chain). Its antigen remains unidentified. The data stem from a study of OX40 agonist ivuxolimab in advanced cancers. Study overall: Intravenous ivuxolimab was administered to patients every 2 weeks at 0.01 to 10 mg/kg.

Overall study findings and caveats: CD4+ and CD8+ blood T cells expanded clonally by week 6 at 0.1 to 3.0 mg/kg.

Produced via immunoSEQ multiplex PCR; TCRdb's table is partial and in-frame only. Of tens of thousands of clones detected, around 90% appear once; the ten largest clones hold around 0.5%. The CDR3 consists of 15 residues. With 2 bases removed from V and 4 bases from J, the gap between germline ends came to 14 bases. CDR1 is MNHNY and CDR2 is SVGAGI in the germline V gene (reference sequence). The receptor's source is an adult with an advanced solid tumor such as melanoma, head and neck, liver or kidney cancer. V is TRBV6-6 and J is TRBJ1-1; a possible D gene is TRBD1 (5 bases). The material sequenced was CD4+ or CD8+ T cells sorted from blood, taken in a trial of the OX40 agonist ivuxolimab. CDR3 sequence reads: CASSYDGRVGTEAFF. The CDR3 coding sequence is TGTGCCAGCAGTTACGATGGCAGGGTGGGCACTGAAGCTTTCTTT.